Shown below are 19 T cell receptor beta chains from a single sample sequenced in a study of shared clonotypes between healthy human individuals. Clones were read by immunoSEQ multiplex PCR, and TCRdb kept only the in-frame ones, dropping some. In the table there are some 1.5 million clones, roughly 95% of which are singletons. The specimen sequenced was naive CD4+ T cells sorted from blood. Subset here: CD45RA+ positively selected. These receptors originate from a man aged 30 to 45 in good health.

The chain employs TRBV5-1 and TRBJ2-3; 14 bases are a match to TRBD2. Germline V gene sequence: CDR1 SGHRS, CDR2 YFSETQ. Trimming at V came to 3 bases and at J to 4 bases, leaving 7 bases not matched to a gene. The CDR3 length is 17 residues. This chain's CDR3 is CASSYLGTSGSADTQYF. CDR3 nucleotides: TGCGCCAGCAGCTACTTAGGGACTAGCGGGAGTGCAGATACGCAGTATTTT.

As to this clone: Other DNA sequences in this sample translate to the same CDR3. The genes are TRBV28 and TRBJ2-6, with 7 bases that match TRBD1. The CDR3 contains 15 residues. The germline V gene encodes CDR1 MDHEN and CDR2 SYDVKM. V was clipped by 5 bases and J by 0 bases; unmatched bases: 1. CDR3 protein: CASSRTGSGANVLTF. As DNA, the CDR3 is TGTGCCAGCAGTCGGACAGGCTCTGGGGCCAACGTCCTGACTTTC.

This chain joins TRBV20-1 and TRBJ2-5, with D unresolved. Germline CDR1 is DFQATT and CDR2 is SNEGSKA (reference sequence). V was clipped by 3 bases and J by 5 bases, with 7 bases between them. The CDR3 is 11 amino acids. CDR3 residues: CSARFTETQYF. CDR3 DNA sequence: TGCAGTGCTAGGTTCACTGAGACCCAGTACTTC.

The chain employs TRBV18 and TRBJ2-7; 13 bases fit TRBD2. V was pared by 8 bases and J by 11 bases, with 15 bases of the junction left unmatched. Germline CDR1 and CDR2: KGHSH and LQKENI. The CDR3 is 15 amino acids. CDR3 DNA sequence: TGTGCCAGCCCCGGGGGGAGGACTAGCGGGAGAATGAAGTACTTC. This translates into CASPGGRTSGRMKYF.

The chain joins TRBV25-1 to TRBJ1-1, with D possibly TRBD1 on 6 matching bases. Germline lookup yields CDR1 MGHDK and CDR2 SYGVNS. Trimming took 2 bases from V and 6 from J, leaving 19 bases between them. CDR3 length equals 16 residues. CDR3 in DNA: TGTGCCAGCAGTGAAAGGCTCGGCGGGGGGCGGCCTGAAGCTTTCTTT. Protein sequence: CASSERLGGGRPEAFF. Together with reference TRBV25-1 and TRBJ1-1, the CDR3 gives the full variable domain: EADIYQTPRYLVIGTGKKITLECSQTMGHDKMYWYQQDPGMELHLIHYSYGVNSTEKGDLSSESTVSRIRTEHFPLTLESARPSHTSQYLCASSERLGGGRPEAFFGQGTRLTVV.

V usage is TRBV14 and J usage is TRBJ2-7; D is perhaps TRBD2 (5 bases). This CDR3 has 13 residues. Trimming shortened V by 5 bases and J by 7 bases, and 15 bases separated the two germline ends. Germline-derived CDR1 and CDR2 are SGHDN and FVKESK. The CDR3 reads CASSVTTLGEQYF. The CDR3, as DNA: TGTGCCAGCAGCGTGACTACGCTGGGAGAGCAGTACTTC.

The chain links TRBV6-5 to TRBJ2-7, with 9 nucleotides matching TRBD1. J lost 2 bases, V lost 4 bases, and 3 bases had no gene match. This CDR3 comprises 14 residues. Germline CDR1 reads MNHEY; CDR2 reads SVGAGI. CDR3 region: CASSSRDRAYEQYF. As DNA, the CDR3 is TGTGCCAGCAGTTCTCGGGACAGGGCCTACGAGCAGTACTTC.

This clone was observed a few times. J is TRBJ1-2 and V is TRBV19, with 10 positions matching TRBD1. This CDR3 region has 15 residues. The V gene end was trimmed by 5 bases and the J gene end by 4 bases; junction bases not matched to a gene: 7. The germline V gene encodes CDR1 LNHDA and CDR2 SQIVND (reference sequence). In DNA, the CDR3 is TGTGCCAGTAGTTCCCGGGACAGGGGTACCTATGGCTACACCTTC. Protein: CASSSRDRGTYGYTF.

The J gene is TRBJ2-1, the V gene TRBV7-9; TRBD2 might be the D (6 bases). V lost 5 bases and J 4 bases, leaving 21 bases between the germline ends. The CDR3 is 17 residues long. Germline V lookup: CDR1 SEHNR, CDR2 FQNEAQ (reference sequence). CDR3 in DNA: TGTGCCAGCAGCCCCCCATCGGGACTCCACACTTACAATGAGCAGTTCTTC. This codes for CASSPPSGLHTYNEQFF.

V usage is TRBV5-6 and J usage is TRBJ2-1; TRBD2 might be the D (7 bases). The CDR3 is made up of 13 amino acids. The V end was cut by 8 bases, the J end by 10 bases, with 19 bases between. Germline V gene lookup returns CDR1 SGHDT and CDR2 YYEEEE. This CDR3 reads CASSGAGEREQFF. Here the CDR3 DNA reads TGTGCCAGTTCGGGGGCGGGAGAACGAGAGCAGTTCTTC.

The count of this clone is one. V gene TRBV19 combines with J gene TRBJ1-5; tentative D call: TRBD1 (6 bases). CDR3 length: 13 amino acids. Germline lookup yields CDR1 LNHDA and CDR2 SQIVND (reference sequence). This CDR3 is CGTQGSSNQPQHF. CDR3 nucleotides: TGTGGAACACAGGGTTCAAGCAATCAGCCCCAGCATTTT.

This clone appeared once. The chain joins TRBV28 to TRBJ2-7; D is unclear. The V and J ends lost 4 bases and 2 bases respectively, with 9 bases between them. Germline V gene data show CDR1 as MDHEN and CDR2 as SYDVKM. This CDR3 has 13 residues. As DNA, the CDR3 is TGTGCCAGCAGTTCGTTAAATCCCTACGAGCAGTACTTC. Its translation: CASSSLNPYEQYF. Using reference TRBV28 and TRBJ2-7 for the parts outside the CDR3, the full variable domain is DVKVTQSSRYLVKRTGEKVFLECVQDMDHENMFWYRQDPGLGLRLIYFSYDVKMKEKGDIPEGYSVSREKKERFSLILESASTNQTSMYLCASSSLNPYEQYFGPGTRLTVT.

The chain uses TRBV28 and TRBJ2-1, with TRBD2 identical over 9 bases. This CDR3 is 14 amino acids long. CDR1 is MDHEN, CDR2 SYDVKM, per germline. The ends lost 10 bases at V and 9 bases at J; junction bases unmatched: 13. The CDR3 here is CAIKREALSGEQFF. Written as DNA, the CDR3 is TGTGCCATTAAGCGGGAGGCCCTGTCGGGTGAGCAGTTCTTC. Full variable domain (outside the CDR3, taken from reference TRBV28 and TRBJ2-1): DVKVTQSSRYLVKRTGEKVFLECVQDMDHENMFWYRQDPGLGLRLIYFSYDVKMKEKGDIPEGYSVSREKKERFSLILESASTNQTSMYLCAIKREALSGEQFFGPGTRLTVL.

The chain is built from TRBV29-1 and TRBJ1-1; D gene unclear. Germline V lookup: CDR1 SQVTM, CDR2 ANQGSEA. The CDR3 totals 13 residues. CDR3 bases: TGCAGTTTAGGTAGGCCCCCGAACACTGAAGCTTTCTTT. Translating it yields CSLGRPPNTEAFF. Full variable domain (missing parts from reference TRBV29-1 and TRBJ1-1): SAVISQKPSRDICQRGTSLTIQCQVDSQVTMMFWYRQQPGQSLTLIATANQGSEATYESGFVIDKFPISRPNLTFSTLTVSNMSPEDSSIYLCSLGRPPNTEAFFGQGTRLTVV.

This sequence joins TRBV11-3 and TRBJ2-1; 8 nucleotides line up with TRBD1. Unmatched junction bases numbered 4, after V lost 5 bases and J lost 1 base. CDR1 is SGHNT and CDR2 is YENEEA in the germline V gene. There are 15 residues in the CDR3. Here the CDR3 reads CASSPGTGSYNEQFF. Here the CDR3 DNA reads TGTGCCAGCAGCCCCGGGACAGGTTCCTACAATGAGCAGTTCTTC. Combining the CDR3 with reference TRBV11-3 and TRBJ2-1 gives the whole variable domain EAGVVQSPRYKIIEKKQPVAFWCNPISGHNTLYWYLQNLGQGPELLIRYENEEAVDDSQLPKDRFSAERLKGVDSTLKIQPAELGDSAVYLCASSPGTGSYNEQFFGPGTRLTVL.

This clone was observed a single time. This chain joins TRBV30 and TRBJ2-7; 9 bases fit TRBD1. CDR1 and CDR2 (germline): GTSNPN, SVGIG (reference sequence). After removal of 5 bases from V and 1 base from J, the junction contained 6 bases not matched to a gene. The CDR3 covers 14 residues. CDR3 sequence: CAWAAGQGSYEQYF. The CDR3 nucleotides read TGTGCCTGGGCTGCGGGACAGGGTTCCTACGAGCAGTACTTC.

The chain employs TRBV6-5 and TRBJ2-1; maybe TRBD2 (5 bases). Germline V gives CDR1 MNHEY, CDR2 SVGAGI. The ends were cut back, 2 bases at V and 0 bases at J, with 11 bases in the middle. This CDR3 has 16 amino acids. CDR3: CASSYGVGSSYNEQFF. The DNA for the CDR3 is TGTGCCAGCAGTTACGGGGTGGGGAGCTCCTACAATGAGCAGTTCTTC.

V is TRBV5-8 and J is TRBJ1-1; no clear D. CDR1 SGHTS and CDR2 YDEGEE come from the germline V gene. Deletions cut 0 bases from V and 4 bases from J, with 10 bases between. The CDR3 sequence is 14 residues long. The CDR3 protein is CASSLVMGGTEAFF. The CDR3 DNA is TGTGCCAGCAGCTTGGTGATGGGAGGCACTGAAGCTTTCTTT.

V is TRBV11-2 and J is TRBJ2-2, with 8 positions matching TRBD2. Trimming removed 1 base from V and 6 bases from J; junction bases left unmatched: 7. The CDR3 is 16 amino acids. Germline V lookup: CDR1 SGHAT, CDR2 FQNNGV. CDR3 amino acids: CASSLVAGKAAGELFF. The CDR3 DNA is TGTGCCAGCAGCTTAGTAGCGGGAAAGGCGGCCGGGGAGCTGTTTTTT.